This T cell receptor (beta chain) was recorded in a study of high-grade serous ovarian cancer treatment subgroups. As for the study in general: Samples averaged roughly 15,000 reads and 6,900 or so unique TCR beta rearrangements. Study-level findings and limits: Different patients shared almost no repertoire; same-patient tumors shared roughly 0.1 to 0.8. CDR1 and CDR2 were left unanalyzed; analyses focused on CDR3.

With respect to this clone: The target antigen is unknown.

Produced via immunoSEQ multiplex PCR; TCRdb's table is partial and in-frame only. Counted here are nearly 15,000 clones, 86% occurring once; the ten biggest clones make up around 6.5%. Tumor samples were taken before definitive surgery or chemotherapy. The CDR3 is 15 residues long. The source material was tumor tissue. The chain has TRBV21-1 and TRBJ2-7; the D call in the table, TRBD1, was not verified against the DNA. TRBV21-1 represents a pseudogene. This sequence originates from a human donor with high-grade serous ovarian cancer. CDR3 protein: CASSKVDRGPGEQYF. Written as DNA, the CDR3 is TGTGCCAGCAGCAAAGTTGACAGGGGGCCGGGGGAGCAGTACTTC.